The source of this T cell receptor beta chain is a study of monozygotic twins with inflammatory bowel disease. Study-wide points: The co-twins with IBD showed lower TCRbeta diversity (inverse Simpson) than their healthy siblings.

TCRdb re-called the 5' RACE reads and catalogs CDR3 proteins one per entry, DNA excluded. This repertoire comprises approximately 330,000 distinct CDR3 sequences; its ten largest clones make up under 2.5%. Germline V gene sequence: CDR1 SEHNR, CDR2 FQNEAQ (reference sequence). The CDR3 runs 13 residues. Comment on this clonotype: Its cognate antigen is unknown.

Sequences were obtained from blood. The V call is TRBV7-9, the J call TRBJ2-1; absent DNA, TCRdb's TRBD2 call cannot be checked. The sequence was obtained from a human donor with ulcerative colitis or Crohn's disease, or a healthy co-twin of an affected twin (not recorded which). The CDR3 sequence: CASSLARGDGKFF.